In this sample, the clone carrying this T cell receptor beta chain turned up once. Its antigen is undetermined. Trimming took 3 bases from V and 14 from J; bases not matched to a gene: 9. CDR1 is SGHTA and CDR2 is FQGNSA in the germline V gene. CDR3 size: 13 residues. This entry comes from a study of pediatric ulcerative colitis. Sequencing was at survey level. Profiling relied on immunoSEQ multiplex PCR, and the TCRdb table lists in-frame clones only, not all of them. Of 64,000 or so clones in the sample, around 80% are singletons; the top ten hold roughly 5.2%. General observations from the study: Two rectal CDR3 clonotypes occurred in all ulcerative colitis patients.

The TCR comes from a boy aged 5-17 years with moderate ulcerative colitis. The genes are TRBV7-2 and TRBJ2-3, with 9 bases matching TRBD2. The sample taken for sequencing was blood. The CDR3 loop reads CASSLSLGGRGYF. The CDR3 DNA reads as TGTGCCAGCAGCTTGTCTTTGGGCGGGAGGGGGTATTTT.